These 14 T cell receptor beta chains were sequenced from one sample in a study of CXCR3-negative and CXCR3-positive naive CD8 T cells. UMI-labeled 5' RACE TRB cDNA libraries were prepared from the cells. Reanalyzing the 5' RACE reads, TCRdb keeps one entry per CDR3 protein, without DNA. This sample's table reports about 48,000 distinct CDR3 sequences. Sequencing was carried out using memory CD8+ T cells from blood. These receptors originate from a human donor in good health. Some clones in this sample may be carry-over from other donors' samples.

J is TRBJ2-3 and V is TRBV28; TCRdb's D gene call, TRBD2, goes unchecked for lack of DNA. This CDR3 is built from 18 residues. Germline CDR1 MDHEN, CDR2 SYDVKM. The CDR3: CASSLDPGLAGGTDTQYF.

This chain connects TRBV29-1 to TRBJ2-1; without DNA, the TCRdb call of TRBD1 cannot be checked. From germline, CDR1 is SQVTM and CDR2 ANQGSEA. The length of the CDR3 is 16 residues. CDR3 loop: CSVEDPGQGAWNEQFF.

The gene calls are TRBV7-9 and TRBJ2-7. This CDR3 region has 14 residues. In germline, CDR1 is SEHNR, CDR2 FQNEAQ (reference sequence). The CDR3: CASSLLDGNYEQYF.

This rearrangement joins TRBV5-1 to TRBJ1-6; without DNA, the TCRdb call of TRBD1 cannot be checked. The CDR3 is 17 amino acids. The germline gives CDR1 SGHRS, CDR2 YFSETQ. Here the CDR3 reads CASSLSLPGTANSPLHF.

This chain links TRBV7-9 with TRBJ1-5. Germline loops: CDR1 SEHNR, CDR2 FQNEAQ (reference sequence). CDR3 size: 16 residues. The CDR3 reads CASSLFSHDNNQPQHF.

The chain carries TRBV29-1 and TRBJ1-4; TCRdb's D call, TRBD1, is unchecked because there is no DNA. The germline V gene has CDR1 SQVTM and CDR2 ANQGSEA. This CDR3 spans 14 amino acids. The CDR3 sequence: CSVATGATNEKLFF.

The V gene is TRBV23-1, the J gene TRBJ2-1; TCRdb returns TRBD1, unconfirmable since there is no DNA. TRBV23-1 is filed as an ORF, its function uncertain. CDR3 size: 17 residues. The CDR3 reads CASSQSPGTGRKNEQFF.

The chain employs TRBV12-3 or TRBV12-4 and TRBJ2-7; the TCRdb D gene call, TRBD1, has no DNA to confirm it. CDR3 size: 15 residues. The CDR3 region is CASTAGTGITYEQYF.

J is TRBJ2-1 and V is TRBV19. The germline V gene encodes CDR1 LNHDA and CDR2 SQIVND (reference sequence). The length of the CDR3 is 15 residues. CDR3 amino acids: CASEPDGSSYNEQFF.

J is TRBJ1-1 and V is TRBV28; TCRdb lists TRBD1, though no DNA is available to test this call. From germline, CDR1 is MDHEN and CDR2 SYDVKM. This CDR3 has 13 amino acids. CDR3 loop: CASRLRGNTEAFF.

V and J are TRBV5-1 and TRBJ2-2; the TCRdb call, TRBD1, lacks DNA for checking. Germline lookup yields CDR1 SGHRS and CDR2 YFSETQ. The CDR3 sequence is 15 residues long. CDR3 loop: CASSSTGEAPGELFF.

The rearrangement uses TRBV6-5 and TRBJ1-1. The CDR3 runs 13 residues. The germline V gene has CDR1 MNHEY and CDR2 SVGAGI. This CDR3 reads CATRATAPSEAFF.

V is TRBV5-1 and J is TRBJ2-1; the D call of TRBD1 rests on TCRdb alone, since no DNA is present to check it. CDR3 length equals 13 residues. In germline, CDR1 is SGHRS, CDR2 YFSETQ. This CDR3 reads CASSEGTGDEQFF.

V usage is TRBV5-1 and J usage is TRBJ2-7; TCRdb reports TRBD1, a call that lacks DNA to check it against. CDR1 and CDR2 (germline): SGHRS, YFSETQ. CDR3 length: 15 amino acids. The CDR3 region is CASSLWGTGYDEQYF.